Reported below is one TCR beta chain. Per germline, CDR1 SGHDT and CDR2 YYEEEE. The CDR3 contains 14 residues. Trimming left V 3 bases short and J 5 bases short, with 14 bases between. These data originate in a study of blood T cell repertoires in COVID-19. Across the study: The origin of the acute and convalescent COVID-19 samples was the United States, Italy and Spain. T cells, B-cell-depleted T cells, or PBMCs supplied cDNA or gDNA.

Original analysis: Reference gene primer amplification yielded estimated nucleated cell counts. The table came from immunoSEQ multiplex PCR; TCRdb's copy has only in-frame clones and leaves some out. V, J and clone size were drawn from that table, and D and trimming were deduced from the DNA. The table has around 150,000 clones, 75% to 90% seen once. J is TRBJ2-5 and V is TRBV5-6; possible D gene TRBD1, 5 bases. The receptor's source is a human donor in a cohort sampled during active COVID-19. Sequenced sample: peripheral blood. CDR3 loop: CASSYGHPLETQYF. The CDR3 region has the DNA TGTGCCAGCAGCTATGGACATCCTCTGGAGACCCAGTACTTC. Full variable domain (outside the CDR3, taken from reference TRBV5-6 and TRBJ2-5): DAGVTQSPTHLIKTRGQQVTLRCSPKSGHDTVSWYQQALGQGPQFIFQYYEEEERQRGNFPDRFSGHQFPNYSSELNVNALLLGDSALYLCASSYGHPLETQYFGPGTRLLVL.